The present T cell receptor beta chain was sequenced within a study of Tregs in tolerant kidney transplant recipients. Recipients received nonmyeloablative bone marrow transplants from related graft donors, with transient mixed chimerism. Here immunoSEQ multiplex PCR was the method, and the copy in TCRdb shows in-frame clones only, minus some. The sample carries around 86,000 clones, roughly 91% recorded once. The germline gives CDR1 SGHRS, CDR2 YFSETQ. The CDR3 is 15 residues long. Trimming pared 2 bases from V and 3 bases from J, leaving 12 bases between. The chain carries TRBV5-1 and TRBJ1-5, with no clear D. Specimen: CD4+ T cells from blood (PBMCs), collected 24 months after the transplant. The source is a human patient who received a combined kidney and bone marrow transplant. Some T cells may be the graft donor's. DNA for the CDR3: TGCGCCAGCAGCTTCGACACTGGGCCCAATCAGCCCCAGCATTTT. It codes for CASSFDTGPNQPQHF.